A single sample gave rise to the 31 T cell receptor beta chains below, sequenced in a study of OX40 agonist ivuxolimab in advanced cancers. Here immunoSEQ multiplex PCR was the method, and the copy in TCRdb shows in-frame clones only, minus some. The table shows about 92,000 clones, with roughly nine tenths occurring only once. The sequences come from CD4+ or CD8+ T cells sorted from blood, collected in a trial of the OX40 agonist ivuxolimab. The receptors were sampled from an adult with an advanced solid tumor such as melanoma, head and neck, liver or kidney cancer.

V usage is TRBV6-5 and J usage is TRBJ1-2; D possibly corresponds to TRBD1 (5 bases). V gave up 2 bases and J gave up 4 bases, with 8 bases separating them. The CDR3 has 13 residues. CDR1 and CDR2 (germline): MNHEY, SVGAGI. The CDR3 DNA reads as TGTGCCAGCAGTTACGGGACCACCTATGGCTACACCTTC. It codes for CASSYGTTYGYTF.

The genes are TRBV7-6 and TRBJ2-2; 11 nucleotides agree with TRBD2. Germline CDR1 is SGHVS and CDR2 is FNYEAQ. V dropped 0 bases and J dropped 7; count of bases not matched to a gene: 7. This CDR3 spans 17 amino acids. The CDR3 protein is CASSLAPLAGGSGELFF. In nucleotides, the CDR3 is TGTGCCAGCAGCTTAGCCCCTCTAGCGGGAGGTAGCGGGGAGCTGTTTTTT.

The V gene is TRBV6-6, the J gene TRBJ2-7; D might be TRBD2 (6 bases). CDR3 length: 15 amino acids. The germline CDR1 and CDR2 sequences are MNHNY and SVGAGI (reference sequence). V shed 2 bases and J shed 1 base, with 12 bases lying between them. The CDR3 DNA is TGTGCCAGCAGTTACAGGCGGGATGATTCCTACGAGCAGTACTTC. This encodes CASSYRRDDSYEQYF.

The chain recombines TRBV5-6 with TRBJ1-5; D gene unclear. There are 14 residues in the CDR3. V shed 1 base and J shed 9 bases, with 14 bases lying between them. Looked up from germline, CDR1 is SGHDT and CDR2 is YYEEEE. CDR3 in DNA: TGTGCCAGCAGCTTGAGGGTAACGGGTGGGCCCCAGCATTTT. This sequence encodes CASSLRVTGGPQHF. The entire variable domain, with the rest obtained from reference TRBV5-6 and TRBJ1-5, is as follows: DAGVTQSPTHLIKTRGQQVTLRCSPKSGHDTVSWYQQALGQGPQFIFQYYEEEERQRGNFPDRFSGHQFPNYSSELNVNALLLGDSALYLCASSLRVTGGPQHFGDGTRLSIL.

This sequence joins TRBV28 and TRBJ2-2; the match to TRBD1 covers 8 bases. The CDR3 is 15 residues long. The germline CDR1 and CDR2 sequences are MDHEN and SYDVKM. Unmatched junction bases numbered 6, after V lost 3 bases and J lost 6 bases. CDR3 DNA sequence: TGTGCCAGCAGTTTTTCAGGGGGCGCCGCCGGGGAGCTGTTTTTT. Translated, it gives CASSFSGGAAGELFF.

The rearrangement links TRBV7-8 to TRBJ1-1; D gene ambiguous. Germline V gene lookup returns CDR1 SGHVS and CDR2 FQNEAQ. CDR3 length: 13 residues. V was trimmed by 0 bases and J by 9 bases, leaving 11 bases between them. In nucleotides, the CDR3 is TGTGCCAGCAGCTTAGCGCGCAGAGAGCAAGCTTTCTTT. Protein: CASSLARREQAFF.

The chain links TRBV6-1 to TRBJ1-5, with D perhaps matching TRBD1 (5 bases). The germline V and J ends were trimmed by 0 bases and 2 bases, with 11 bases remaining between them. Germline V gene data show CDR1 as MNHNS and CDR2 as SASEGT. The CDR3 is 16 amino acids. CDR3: CASSEAPGTGNQPQHF. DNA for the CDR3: TGTGCCAGCAGTGAAGCACCAGGGACCGGCAATCAGCCCCAGCATTTT.

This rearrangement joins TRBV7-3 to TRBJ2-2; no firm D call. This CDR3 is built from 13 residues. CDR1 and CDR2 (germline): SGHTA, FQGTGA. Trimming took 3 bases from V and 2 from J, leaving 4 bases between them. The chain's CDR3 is CASSLSNTGELFF. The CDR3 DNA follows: TGTGCCAGCAGCTTGTCCAACACCGGGGAGCTGTTTTTT.

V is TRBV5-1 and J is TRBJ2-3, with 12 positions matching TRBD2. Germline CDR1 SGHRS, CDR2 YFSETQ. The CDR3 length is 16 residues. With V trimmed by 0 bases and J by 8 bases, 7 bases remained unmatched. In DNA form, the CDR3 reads TGCGCCAGCAGCTTGGATCTAGCGGGAGGGCGGGGTACGCAGTATTTT. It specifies CASSLDLAGGRGTQYF.

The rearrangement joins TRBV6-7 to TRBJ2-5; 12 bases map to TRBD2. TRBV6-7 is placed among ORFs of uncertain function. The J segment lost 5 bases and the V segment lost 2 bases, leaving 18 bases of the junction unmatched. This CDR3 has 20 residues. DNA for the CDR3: TGTGCCAGCAGTTACGTTCAGGGGATAGGACTAGCGGGATATTCGGAGACCCAGTACTTC. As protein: CASSYVQGIGLAGYSETQYF.

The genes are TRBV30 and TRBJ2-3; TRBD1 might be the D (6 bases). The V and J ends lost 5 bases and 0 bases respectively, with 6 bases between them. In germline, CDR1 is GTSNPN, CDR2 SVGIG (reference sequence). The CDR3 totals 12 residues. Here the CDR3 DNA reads TGTGCCTGGGACAGGAGCACAGATACGCAGTATTTT. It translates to CAWDRSTDTQYF.

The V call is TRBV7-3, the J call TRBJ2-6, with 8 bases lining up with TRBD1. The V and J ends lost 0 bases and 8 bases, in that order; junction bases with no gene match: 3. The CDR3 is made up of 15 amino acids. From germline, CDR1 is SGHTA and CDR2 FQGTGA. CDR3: CASSLTTGGSNVLTF. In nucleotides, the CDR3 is TGTGCCAGCAGCTTAACCACAGGGGGATCCAACGTCCTGACTTTC.

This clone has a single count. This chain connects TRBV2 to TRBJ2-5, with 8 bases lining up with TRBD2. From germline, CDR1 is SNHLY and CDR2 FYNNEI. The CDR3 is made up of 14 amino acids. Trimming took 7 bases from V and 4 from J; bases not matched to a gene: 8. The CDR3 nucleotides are TGTGCCAGCAAGGTGCGGGGGGCGAGAGAGACCCAGTACTTC. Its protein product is CASKVRGARETQYF.

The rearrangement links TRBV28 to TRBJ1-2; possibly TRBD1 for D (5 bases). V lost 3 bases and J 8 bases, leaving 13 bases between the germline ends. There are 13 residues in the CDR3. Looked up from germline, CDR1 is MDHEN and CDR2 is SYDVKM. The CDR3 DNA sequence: TGTGCCAGCAGTTTTCAAGGGGTCGCGGGCTACACCTTC. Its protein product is CASSFQGVAGYTF.

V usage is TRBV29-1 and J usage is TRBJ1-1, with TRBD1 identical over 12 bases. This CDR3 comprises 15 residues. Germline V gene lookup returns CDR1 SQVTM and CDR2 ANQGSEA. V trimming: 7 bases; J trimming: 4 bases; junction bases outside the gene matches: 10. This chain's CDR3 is CSATPGTGGSTEAFF. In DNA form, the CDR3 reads TGCAGCGCCACGCCGGGGACAGGGGGCTCCACTGAAGCTTTCTTT.

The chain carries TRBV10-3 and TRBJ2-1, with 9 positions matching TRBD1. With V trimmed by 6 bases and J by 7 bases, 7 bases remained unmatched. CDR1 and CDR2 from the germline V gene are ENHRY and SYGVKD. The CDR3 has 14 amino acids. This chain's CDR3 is CAIRTQGATNEQFF. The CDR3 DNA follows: TGTGCCATCAGGACACAGGGGGCCACGAATGAGCAGTTCTTC.

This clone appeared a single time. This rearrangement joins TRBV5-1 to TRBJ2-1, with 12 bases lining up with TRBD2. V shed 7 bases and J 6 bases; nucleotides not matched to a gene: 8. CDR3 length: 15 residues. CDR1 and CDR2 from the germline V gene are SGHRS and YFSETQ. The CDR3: CASVLTSGSLNEQFF. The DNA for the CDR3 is TGCGCCAGCGTATTGACTAGCGGGAGTCTCAATGAGCAGTTCTTC.

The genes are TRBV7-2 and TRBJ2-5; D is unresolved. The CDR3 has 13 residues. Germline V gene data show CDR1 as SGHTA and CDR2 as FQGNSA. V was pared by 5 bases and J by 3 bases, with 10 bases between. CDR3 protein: CASSPPGEETQYF. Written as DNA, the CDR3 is TGTGCCAGCAGCCCGCCTGGGGAAGAGACCCAGTACTTC.

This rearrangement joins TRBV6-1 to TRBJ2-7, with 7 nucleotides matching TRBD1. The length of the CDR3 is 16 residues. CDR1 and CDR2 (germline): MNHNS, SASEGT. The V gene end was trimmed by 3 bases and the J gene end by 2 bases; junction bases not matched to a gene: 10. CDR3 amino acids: CASSDPRDSLTYEQYF. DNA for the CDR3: TGTGCCAGCAGTGACCCCCGGGACAGCCTTACCTACGAGCAGTACTTC.

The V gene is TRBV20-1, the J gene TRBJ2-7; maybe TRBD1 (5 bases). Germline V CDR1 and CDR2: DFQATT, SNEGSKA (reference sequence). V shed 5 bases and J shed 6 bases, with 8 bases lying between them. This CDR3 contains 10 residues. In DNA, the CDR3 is TGCAGTGCTCTCAGGGCCGAGCAGTACTTC. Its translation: CSALRAEQYF.

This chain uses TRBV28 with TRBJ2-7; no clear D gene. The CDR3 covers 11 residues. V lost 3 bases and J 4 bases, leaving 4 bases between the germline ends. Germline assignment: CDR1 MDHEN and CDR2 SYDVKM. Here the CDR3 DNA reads TGTGCCAGCAGTTTCGGGTACGAGCAGTACTTC. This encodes CASSFGYEQYF. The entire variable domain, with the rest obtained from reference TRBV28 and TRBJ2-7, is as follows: DVKVTQSSRYLVKRTGEKVFLECVQDMDHENMFWYRQDPGLGLRLIYFSYDVKMKEKGDIPEGYSVSREKKERFSLILESASTNQTSMYLCASSFGYEQYFGPGTRLTVT.

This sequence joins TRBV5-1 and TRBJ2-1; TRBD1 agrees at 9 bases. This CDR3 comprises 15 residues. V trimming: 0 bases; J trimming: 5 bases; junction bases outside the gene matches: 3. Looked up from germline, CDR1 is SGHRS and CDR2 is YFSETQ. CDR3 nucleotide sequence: TGCGCCAGCAGCTTGGTACAGGGGGCTCACAATGAGCAGTTCTTC. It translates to CASSLVQGAHNEQFF.

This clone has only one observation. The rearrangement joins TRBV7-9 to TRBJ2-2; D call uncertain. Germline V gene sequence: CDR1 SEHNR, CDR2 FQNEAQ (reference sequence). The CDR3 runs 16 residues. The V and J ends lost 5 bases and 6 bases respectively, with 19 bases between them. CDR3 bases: TGTGCCAGCAGCCCCACCCTCGTTGGCGGATCCGGGGAGCTGTTTTTT. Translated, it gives CASSPTLVGGSGELFF. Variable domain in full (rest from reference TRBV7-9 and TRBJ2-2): DTGVSQNPRHKITKRGQNVTFRCDPISEHNRLYWYRQTLGQGPEFLTYFQNEAQLEKSRLLSDRFSAERPKGSFSTLEIQRTEQGDSAMYLCASSPTLVGGSGELFFGEGSRLTVL.

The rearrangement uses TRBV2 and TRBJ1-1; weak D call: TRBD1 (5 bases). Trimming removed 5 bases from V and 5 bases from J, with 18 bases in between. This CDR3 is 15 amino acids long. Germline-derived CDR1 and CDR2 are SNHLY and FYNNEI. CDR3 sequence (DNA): TGTGCCAGCAGTATCCGGGGAGGGGAAGGGACTGAAGCTTTCTTT. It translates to CASSIRGGEGTEAFF.

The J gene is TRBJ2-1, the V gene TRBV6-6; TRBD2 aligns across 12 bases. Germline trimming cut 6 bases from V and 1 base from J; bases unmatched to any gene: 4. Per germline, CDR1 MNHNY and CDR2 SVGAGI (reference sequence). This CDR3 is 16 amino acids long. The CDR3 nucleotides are TGTGCCAGCAGCCGACTAGCGGGAGATTCCTACAATGAGCAGTTCTTC. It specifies CASSRLAGDSYNEQFF.

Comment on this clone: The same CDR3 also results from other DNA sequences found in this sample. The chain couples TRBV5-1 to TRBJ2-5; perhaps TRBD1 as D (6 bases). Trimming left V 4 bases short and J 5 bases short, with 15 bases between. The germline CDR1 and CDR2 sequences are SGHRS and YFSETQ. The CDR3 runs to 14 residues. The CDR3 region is CASSQAGVGETQYF. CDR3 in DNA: TGCGCCAGCAGCCAGGCAGGGGTTGGGGAGACCCAGTACTTC.

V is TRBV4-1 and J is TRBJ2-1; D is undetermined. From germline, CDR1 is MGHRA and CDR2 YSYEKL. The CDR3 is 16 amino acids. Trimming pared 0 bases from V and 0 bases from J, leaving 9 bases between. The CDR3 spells CASSQDDRSSYNEQFF. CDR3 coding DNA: TGCGCCAGCAGCCAAGACGACCGATCCTCCTACAATGAGCAGTTCTTC.

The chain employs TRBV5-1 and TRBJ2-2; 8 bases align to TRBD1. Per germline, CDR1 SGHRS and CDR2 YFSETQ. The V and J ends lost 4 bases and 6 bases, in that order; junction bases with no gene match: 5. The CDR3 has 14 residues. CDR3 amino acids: CASSPSGGSGELFF. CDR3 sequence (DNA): TGCGCCAGCAGCCCATCAGGGGGCTCCGGGGAGCTGTTTTTT.

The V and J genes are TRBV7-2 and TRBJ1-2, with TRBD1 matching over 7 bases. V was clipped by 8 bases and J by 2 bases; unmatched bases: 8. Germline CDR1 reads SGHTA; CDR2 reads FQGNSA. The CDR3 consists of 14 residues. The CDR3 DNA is TGTGCCAGCCAGGGGCAGGGGGTGAACTATGGCTACACCTTC. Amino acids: CASQGQGVNYGYTF.

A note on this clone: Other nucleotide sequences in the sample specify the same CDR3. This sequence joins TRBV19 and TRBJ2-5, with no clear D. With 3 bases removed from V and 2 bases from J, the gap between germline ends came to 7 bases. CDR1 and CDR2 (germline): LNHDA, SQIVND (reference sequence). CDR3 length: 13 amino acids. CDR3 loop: CASSILGQETQYF. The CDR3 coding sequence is TGTGCCAGTAGTATTTTGGGGCAAGAGACCCAGTACTTC.

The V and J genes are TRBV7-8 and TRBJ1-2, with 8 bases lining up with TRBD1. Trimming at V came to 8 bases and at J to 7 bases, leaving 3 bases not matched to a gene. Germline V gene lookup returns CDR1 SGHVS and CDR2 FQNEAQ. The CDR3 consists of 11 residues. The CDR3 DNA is TGTGCCAGCCGGGACAGGTCTGGCTACACCTTC. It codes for CASRDRSGYTF.